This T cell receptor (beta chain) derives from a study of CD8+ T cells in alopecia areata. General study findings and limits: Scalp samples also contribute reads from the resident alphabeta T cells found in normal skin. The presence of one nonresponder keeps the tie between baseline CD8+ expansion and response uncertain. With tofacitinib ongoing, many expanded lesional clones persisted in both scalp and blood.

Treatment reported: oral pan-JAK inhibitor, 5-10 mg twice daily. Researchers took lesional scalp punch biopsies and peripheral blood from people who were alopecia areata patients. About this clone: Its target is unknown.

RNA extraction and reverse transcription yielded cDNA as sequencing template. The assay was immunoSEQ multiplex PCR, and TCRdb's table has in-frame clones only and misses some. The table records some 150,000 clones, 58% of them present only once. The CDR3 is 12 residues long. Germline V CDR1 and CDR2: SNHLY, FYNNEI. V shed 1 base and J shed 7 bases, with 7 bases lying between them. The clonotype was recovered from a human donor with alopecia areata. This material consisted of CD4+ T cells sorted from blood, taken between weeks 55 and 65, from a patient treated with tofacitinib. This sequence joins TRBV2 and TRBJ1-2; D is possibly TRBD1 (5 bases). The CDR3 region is CASSEVGGGYTF. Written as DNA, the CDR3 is TGTGCCAGCAGTGAAGTCGGGGGTGGCTACACCTTC.